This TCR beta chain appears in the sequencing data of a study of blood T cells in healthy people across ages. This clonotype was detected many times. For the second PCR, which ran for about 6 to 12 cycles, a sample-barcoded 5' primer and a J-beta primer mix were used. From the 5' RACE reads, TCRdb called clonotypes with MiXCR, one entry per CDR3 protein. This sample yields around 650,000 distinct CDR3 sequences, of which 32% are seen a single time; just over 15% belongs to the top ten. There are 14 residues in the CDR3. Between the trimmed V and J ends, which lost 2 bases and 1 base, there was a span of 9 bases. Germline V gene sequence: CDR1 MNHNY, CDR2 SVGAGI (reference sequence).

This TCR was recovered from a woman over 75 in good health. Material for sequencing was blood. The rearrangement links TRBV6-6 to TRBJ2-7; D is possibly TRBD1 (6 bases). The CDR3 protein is CASSYTDSSYEQYF. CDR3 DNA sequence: TGTGCCAGCAGTTACACGGACAGTTCCTACGAGCAGTACTTC.